This T cell receptor (beta chain) stems from a study of post-analysis software for immune sequencing data. Study conclusions and caveats: Strong co-clustering by F measure was seen for same-batch samples. Relative to controls, patients with multiple sclerosis showed significantly lower normalized Chao1 diversity. In patients, about 5 TRBV segments were more frequent than in controls, with TRBV5-6, TRBV5-1 and TRBV20-1 among them.

Worth noting for this clonotype: The antigen is not known.

V gave up 5 bases and J gave up 3 bases, with 16 bases separating them. There are 15 residues in the CDR3. Unique molecular identifiers had been added to the TCR beta cDNA libraries. Some 450,000 cDNA molecules were recovered from an input of 1 to 10 million T cells. Via MiXCR, TCRdb re-called the PCR reads, giving one row per CDR3 protein. Of around 710,000 distinct CDR3 sequences in the sample, approximately 44% were seen once. The sample consisted of blood. The gene calls are TRBV12-3 or TRBV12-4 and TRBJ1-1, with D possibly matching TRBD1 (6 bases). The source of this sequence is a girl aged 10-17 years with multiple sclerosis. Here the CDR3 DNA reads TGTGCCAGCAGTCCGTACAGGGTCGGGGACACTGAAGCTTTCTTT. Its translation is CASSPYRVGDTEAFF.